A selection of T cell receptor beta chains follows, all from one sample in a study of blood T cell repertoires in COVID-19. Some clones are missing from TCRdb's copy, which holds only in-frame ones; the method was immunoSEQ multiplex PCR. The sample lists around 90,000 clones, around four fifths occurring once. The sample taken for sequencing was peripheral blood. The source is a woman between 65 and 79 years old with active or convalescent COVID-19. The CDR3 runs from the conserved cysteine through the conserved F or W.

>TRBV5-1|TRBJ2-1
CASRVLEGALDYEQFF
>TRBV2|TRBJ2-5
CASSNTPETQYF
>TRBV13|TRBJ1-3
CASSPRGGNTIYF
>TRBV2|TRBJ2-7
CASSEPTGGALSYEQYF
>TRBV11-3|TRBJ2-3
CASSLRGPTDTQYF
>TRBV7-2|TRBJ2-5
CASSPRAGQETQYF
>TRBV19|TRBJ2-3
CASSRGPPGDTQYF
>TRBV7-2|TRBJ2-7
CASSTSGGSHEQYF
>TRBV7-8|TRBJ1-5
CASSLGGFNQPQHF
>TRBV16|TRBJ1-5
CASTLSGGGDQPQHF
>TRBV6-2/TRBV6-3|TRBJ2-1
CASSYPEGQGARNEQFF
>TRBV6-6|TRBJ2-7
CASSYRDTLYEQYF
>TRBV5-1|TRBJ2-7
CASSGQGDEQYF
>TRBV6-5|TRBJ1-3
CASRRQGSGNTIYF
>TRBV7-8|TRBJ2-3
CASSLYSGVESDTQYF
>TRBV6-2/TRBV6-3|TRBJ2-6
CASSGSGARSGANVLTF
>TRBV19|TRBJ2-3
CASSHYSTSTDTQYF
>TRBV18|TRBJ2-5
CASSPLYYLETQYF
>TRBV6-5|TRBJ2-7
CASSYTRVHTYEQYF
>TRBV6-6|TRBJ2-7
CASSYLQGSYEQYF
>TRBV28|TRBJ1-1
CASLGGLNTEAFF
>TRBV2|TRBJ1-2
CASSVTGNSNYGYTF
>TRBV6-5|TRBJ2-1
CASSYSRTGGNEQFF
>TRBV2|TRBJ1-1
CASSEAGTVFTEAFF
>TRBV5-4|TRBJ1-1
CASSSPGQKNTEAFF
>TRBV5-4|TRBJ2-2
CASSSKRDRGSTGELFF
>TRBV15|TRBJ2-7
CATGGVEGGNEQYF
>TRBV4-2|TRBJ1-4
CASSQVGTEFNEKLFF
>TRBV12-3/TRBV12-4|TRBJ1-1
CASSFFSGSEAFF
>TRBV6-2/TRBV6-3|TRBJ2-1
CASSPRGGGGVNEQFF
>TRBV5-4|TRBJ2-1
CASSPEGGMQFF
>TRBV28|TRBJ1-6
CASSPRSGVGSYNSPLHF
>TRBV6-5|TRBJ1-1
CASSLRDRGGGEAFF
>TRBV7-9|TRBJ1-2
CASSLTQGGYTF
>TRBV5-6|TRBJ1-2
CASSPPTGYPNGYTF
>TRBV4-1|TRBJ1-3
CASSQVRQGRGVSGNTIYF
>TRBV5-4|TRBJ2-7
CASSSTSGGPTAYEQYF
>TRBV5-5|TRBJ1-3
CASSLTSTVGNTIYF
>TRBV2|TRBJ1-5
CASRAGLSNQPQHF
>TRBV5-4|TRBJ2-2
CASSSGPSGGSGELFF
>TRBV5-1|TRBJ2-3
CASSQSLAGAGDTQYF
>TRBV6-6|TRBJ2-7
CASSLSGTAYEQYF
>TRBV7-9|TRBJ1-1
CASRDRGPTEAFF
>TRBV9|TRBJ1-1
CASLRGLGNTEAFF
>TRBV20-1|TRBJ2-7
CSAQNSYEQYF
>TRBV6-6|TRBJ2-7
CASSLGTGGRNEQYF